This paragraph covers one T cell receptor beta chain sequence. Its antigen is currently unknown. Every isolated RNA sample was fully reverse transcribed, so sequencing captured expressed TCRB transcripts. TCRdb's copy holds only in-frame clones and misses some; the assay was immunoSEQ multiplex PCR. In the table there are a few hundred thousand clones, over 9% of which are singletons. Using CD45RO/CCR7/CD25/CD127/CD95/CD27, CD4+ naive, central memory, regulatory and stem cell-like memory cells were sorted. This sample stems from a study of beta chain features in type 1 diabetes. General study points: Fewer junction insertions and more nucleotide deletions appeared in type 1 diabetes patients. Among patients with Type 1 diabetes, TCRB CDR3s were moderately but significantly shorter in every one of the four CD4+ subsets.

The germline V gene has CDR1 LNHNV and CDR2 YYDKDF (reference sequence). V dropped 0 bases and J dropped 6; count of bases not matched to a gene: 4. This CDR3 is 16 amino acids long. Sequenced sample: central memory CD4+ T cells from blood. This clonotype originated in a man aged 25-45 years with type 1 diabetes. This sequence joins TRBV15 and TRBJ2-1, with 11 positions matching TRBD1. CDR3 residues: CATSRDAGTGGNEQFF. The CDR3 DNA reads TGTGCCACCAGCAGAGATGCCGGGACAGGGGGCAATGAGCAGTTCTTC.